This T cell receptor (gamma chain) was retrieved from a study of Vδ1+ human thymocytes. From germline, CDR1 is EGSTGY and CDR2 YDSYTSSV. The CDR3 is 10 residues long. J lost 12 bases, V lost 0 bases, and 2 bases had no gene match. Study findings and constraints: Thymic delta-chain repertoires held roughly 20% Vdelta2 sequences and few Vdelta3, despite high sort purity. Highly polyclonal TRG and TRD repertoires with Gaussian CDR3 length distributions appeared in thymus.

Turning to this clone: Its antigen is unknown.

After alphabeta T cell depletion, CD3+ Vdelta1+ Vdelta2- thymocytes were sorted. The template was reverse-transcribed extracted RNA. CDR3 amplicons came from multiplex PCR with pooled V-gene forward and constant-region reverse primers. TCRdb repeated clone calling on the multiplex PCR reads with CATT. The table has over 25,000 gamma-chain clones, around a fifth seen once. Input material: Vdelta1+ gamma-delta thymocytes from the thymus. Regarding subset: FACS-sorted CD3+ TCRalphabeta- TCRVdelta1+ TCRVdelta2- thymocytes. This receptor was taken from a boy in the first two years of life who had congenital heart surgery. The chain has TRGV4 and TRGJ1 or TRGJ2. In nucleotides, the CDR3 is TGTGCCACCTGGGATGGGTCGAAACTCTTT. Translation: CATWDGSKLF.